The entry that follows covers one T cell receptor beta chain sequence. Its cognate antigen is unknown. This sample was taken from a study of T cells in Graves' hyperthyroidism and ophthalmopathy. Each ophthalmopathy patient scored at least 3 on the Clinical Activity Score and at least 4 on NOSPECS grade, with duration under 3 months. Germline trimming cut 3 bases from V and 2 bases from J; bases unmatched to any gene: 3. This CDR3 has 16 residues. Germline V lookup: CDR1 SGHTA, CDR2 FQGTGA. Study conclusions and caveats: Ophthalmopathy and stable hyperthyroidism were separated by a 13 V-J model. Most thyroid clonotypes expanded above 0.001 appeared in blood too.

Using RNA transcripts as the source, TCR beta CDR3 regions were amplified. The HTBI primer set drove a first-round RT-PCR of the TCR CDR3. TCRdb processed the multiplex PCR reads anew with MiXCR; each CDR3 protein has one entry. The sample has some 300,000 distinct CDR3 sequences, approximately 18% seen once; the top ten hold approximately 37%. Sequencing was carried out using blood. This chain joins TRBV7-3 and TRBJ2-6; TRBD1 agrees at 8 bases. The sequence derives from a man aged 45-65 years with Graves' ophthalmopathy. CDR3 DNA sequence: TGTGCCAGCAGCTTGCAGGGGGCCGCTGGGGCCAACGTCCTGACTTTC. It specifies CASSLQGAAGANVLTF.